These T cell receptor beta chains were read from a single sample in a study of T cell responses to AZD1222 COVID-19 vaccine. Some clones are missing from TCRdb's copy, which holds only in-frame ones; the method was immunoSEQ multiplex PCR. The sample has 170,000 or so clones; roughly 90% are singletons. This specimen was peripheral blood, taken on day 0 of AZD1222 vaccination. The receptor set was obtained from an adult in good health. Each CDR3 is given with its conserved first and last residue. D genes are given only for firm matches. Clone size, where shown, is once, few, many, or a class for clones that have expanded.

clone size: once
V gene: TRBV2
CDR3 length: 15
D gene: -
J gene: TRBJ1-4
CDR3 protein: CASSVMRGTNEKLFF
CDR3 DNA: TGTGCCAGCAGTGTTATGAGGGGCACTAATGAAAAACTGTTTTTT

clone size: -
V gene: TRBV29-1
CDR3 length: 10
D gene: -
J gene: TRBJ2-7
CDR3 protein: CSVGQSEQYF
CDR3 DNA: TGCAGCGTTGGGCAATCCGAGCAGTACTTC

clone size: -
V gene: TRBV11-3
CDR3 length: 12
D gene: -
J gene: TRBJ1-2
CDR3 protein: CASSQEGVGYTF
CDR3 DNA: TGTGCCAGCAGCCAGGAAGGTGTTGGCTACACCTTC

clone size: once
V gene: TRBV28
CDR3 length: 14
D gene: -
J gene: TRBJ2-1
CDR3 protein: CASSLSSSYNEQFF
CDR3 DNA: TGTGCCAGCAGTTTATCTAGCTCCTACAATGAGCAGTTCTTC

clone size: -
V gene: TRBV18
CDR3 length: 12
D gene: -
J gene: TRBJ2-1
CDR3 protein: CASSQQRDEQFF
CDR3 DNA: TGTGCCAGCTCACAACAGCGAGATGAGCAGTTCTTC

clone size: once
V gene: TRBV5-1
CDR3 length: 14
D gene: -
J gene: TRBJ2-7
CDR3 protein: CASSPGPPSDEQYF
CDR3 DNA: TGCGCCAGCAGCCCTGGACCCCCGTCGGACGAGCAGTACTTC

clone size: -
V gene: TRBV5-1
CDR3 length: 13
D gene: -
J gene: TRBJ2-1
CDR3 protein: CASSPVVGDEQFF
CDR3 DNA: TGCGCCAGCAGCCCAGTAGTAGGCGATGAGCAGTTCTTC

clone size: -
V gene: TRBV10-3
CDR3 length: 13
D gene: TRBD2
J gene: TRBJ2-7
CDR3 protein: CAISVGAGNEQYF
CDR3 DNA: TGTGCCATCAGTGTAGGAGCGGGGAACGAGCAGTACTTC

clone size: -
V gene: TRBV28
CDR3 length: 11
D gene: -
J gene: TRBJ1-2
CDR3 protein: CATAVMKGYTF
CDR3 DNA: TGTGCCACCGCTGTAATGAAGGGCTACACCTTC

clone size: -
V gene: TRBV5-6
CDR3 length: 16
D gene: TRBD1
J gene: TRBJ1-1
CDR3 protein: CASSWGQGIMNTEAFF
CDR3 DNA: TGTGCCAGCAGCTGGGGACAGGGGATTATGAACACTGAAGCTTTCTTT

clone size: -
V gene: TRBV11-1
CDR3 length: 15
D gene: -
J gene: TRBJ2-3
CDR3 protein: CASSFSGASTDTQYF
CDR3 DNA: TGTGCCAGCAGCTTTAGCGGAGCTAGCACAGATACGCAGTATTTT

clone size: -
V gene: TRBV5-4
CDR3 length: 15
D gene: TRBD1
J gene: TRBJ1-6
CDR3 protein: CASSLPGQGGSPLHF
CDR3 DNA: TGTGCCAGCAGCCTTCCGGGACAGGGGGGTTCACCCCTCCACTTT

clone size: -
V gene: TRBV12-3/TRBV12-4
CDR3 length: 13
D gene: -
J gene: TRBJ2-7
CDR3 protein: CASSLGEGYEQYF
CDR3 DNA: TGTGCCAGCAGTTTAGGCGAGGGCTACGAGCAGTACTTC

clone size: -
V gene: TRBV5-1
CDR3 length: 19
D gene: TRBD2
J gene: TRBJ2-7
CDR3 protein: CASSLDGTSGRAGRNEQYF
CDR3 DNA: TGCGCCAGCAGCTTGGACGGGACTAGCGGGAGGGCCGGCCGGAACGAGCAGTACTTC

clone size: -
V gene: TRBV7-9
CDR3 length: 13
D gene: -
J gene: TRBJ2-7
CDR3 protein: CASSPPQGREQYF
CDR3 DNA: TGTGCCAGCAGCCCCCCACAGGGGAGGGAGCAGTACTTC

clone size: -
V gene: TRBV23-1
CDR3 length: 12
D gene: -
J gene: TRBJ2-7
CDR3 protein: CASSQSYLEQYF
CDR3 DNA: TGCGCCAGCAGTCAATCCTATCTGGAGCAGTACTTC

clone size: -
V gene: TRBV6-6
CDR3 length: 15
D gene: TRBD1
J gene: TRBJ2-2
CDR3 protein: CASSRDRSNTGELFF
CDR3 DNA: TGTGCCAGCAGTCGGGACAGATCGAACACCGGGGAGCTGTTTTTT

clone size: -
V gene: TRBV18
CDR3 length: 14
D gene: -
J gene: TRBJ1-1
CDR3 protein: CASSRGAGKTEAFF
CDR3 DNA: TGTGCCAGCTCAAGAGGAGCAGGGAAGACTGAAGCTTTCTTT

clone size: -
V gene: TRBV2
CDR3 length: 14
D gene: TRBD1
J gene: TRBJ1-4
CDR3 protein: CASALTGVGEKLFF
CDR3 DNA: TGTGCCAGCGCCTTGACAGGGGTGGGTGAAAAACTGTTTTTT

clone size: -
V gene: TRBV7-2
CDR3 length: 14
D gene: -
J gene: TRBJ2-7
CDR3 protein: CASSRYEGVYEQYF
CDR3 DNA: TGTGCCAGCAGCAGATACGAGGGGGTCTACGAGCAGTACTTC

clone size: -
V gene: TRBV19
CDR3 length: 17
D gene: TRBD2
J gene: TRBJ2-2
CDR3 protein: CASLPLAGGSGTGELFF
CDR3 DNA: TGTGCCAGTCTGCCCCTAGCGGGAGGGTCGGGCACCGGGGAGCTGTTTTTT

clone size: -
V gene: TRBV2
CDR3 length: 13
D gene: -
J gene: TRBJ1-6
CDR3 protein: CARSRGRNSPLHF
CDR3 DNA: TGTGCCAGGTCGCGGGGGCGGAATTCACCCCTCCACTTT

clone size: -
V gene: TRBV3-1/TRBV3-2
CDR3 length: 14
D gene: -
J gene: TRBJ1-2
CDR3 protein: CASNWDGRNYGYTF
CDR3 DNA: TGTGCCAGCAATTGGGACGGACGAAACTATGGCTACACCTTC

clone size: -
V gene: TRBV27
CDR3 length: 14
D gene: -
J gene: TRBJ2-7
CDR3 protein: CASSLATRNYEQYF
CDR3 DNA: TGTGCCAGCAGTTTAGCCACGCGCAACTACGAGCAGTACTTC

clone size: -
V gene: TRBV12-2
CDR3 length: 16
D gene: -
J gene: TRBJ2-7
CDR3 protein: CASRLASGSQNYEQYF
CDR3 DNA: TGTGCAAGTCGCTTAGCTAGCGGGAGTCAGAACTACGAGCAGTACTTC

clone size: -
V gene: TRBV5-1
CDR3 length: 15
D gene: -
J gene: TRBJ2-3
CDR3 protein: CASSQTPSDIDTQYF
CDR3 DNA: TGCGCCAGCAGCCAAACTCCATCGGACATCGATACGCAGTATTTT

clone size: -
V gene: TRBV6-5
CDR3 length: 14
D gene: TRBD2
J gene: TRBJ2-3
CDR3 protein: CASVTSGAPDTQYF
CDR3 DNA: TGTGCCAGCGTTACTAGCGGAGCCCCGGATACGCAGTATTTT

clone size: once
V gene: TRBV24-1
CDR3 length: 18
D gene: TRBD2
J gene: TRBJ2-1
CDR3 protein: CATSDPNPTGGWMDEQFF
CDR3 DNA: TGTGCCACCAGTGATCCCAACCCCACGGGAGGATGGATGGATGAGCAGTTCTTC

clone size: -
V gene: TRBV28
CDR3 length: 15
D gene: -
J gene: TRBJ2-7
CDR3 protein: CASSPPREGSYEQYF
CDR3 DNA: TGTGCCAGCAGCCCCCCCCGTGAGGGCTCCTACGAGCAGTACTTC

clone size: -
V gene: TRBV19
CDR3 length: 15
D gene: -
J gene: TRBJ2-1
CDR3 protein: CASRPGLSFLNEQFF
CDR3 DNA: TGTGCCAGCCGACCCGGGTTATCTTTCCTCAATGAGCAGTTCTTC

clone size: -
V gene: TRBV18
CDR3 length: 14
D gene: -
J gene: TRBJ2-7
CDR3 protein: CASSPHPGPTEQYF
CDR3 DNA: TGTGCCAGCTCACCACACCCGGGCCCCACCGAGCAGTACTTC

clone size: -
V gene: TRBV10-1
CDR3 length: 16
D gene: TRBD2
J gene: TRBJ2-1
CDR3 protein: CASSRGLADTYNEQFF
CDR3 DNA: TGCGCCAGCAGCCGGGGACTAGCGGATACGTACAATGAGCAGTTCTTC

clone size: -
V gene: TRBV27
CDR3 length: 14
D gene: -
J gene: TRBJ1-2
CDR3 protein: CASRGSTENYGYTF
CDR3 DNA: TGTGCCAGCCGTGGGAGCACGGAGAACTATGGCTACACCTTC

clone size: -
V gene: TRBV6-1
CDR3 length: 14
D gene: TRBD2
J gene: TRBJ2-1
CDR3 protein: CASSDTSGYNEQFF
CDR3 DNA: TGTGCCAGCAGTGATACTAGCGGATACAATGAGCAGTTCTTC

clone size: -
V gene: TRBV7-9
CDR3 length: 13
D gene: -
J gene: TRBJ1-2
CDR3 protein: CASSLETRGGYTF
CDR3 DNA: TGTGCCAGCAGCTTAGAAACGAGGGGGGGCTACACCTTC

clone size: once
V gene: TRBV7-2
CDR3 length: 15
D gene: TRBD2
J gene: TRBJ2-5
CDR3 protein: CASRRGSGSLETQYF
CDR3 DNA: TGTGCCAGCAGGCGGGGTAGCGGGAGCTTGGAGACCCAGTACTTC

clone size: -
V gene: TRBV3-1/TRBV3-2
CDR3 length: 15
D gene: TRBD2
J gene: TRBJ2-1
CDR3 protein: CASSEGLARDNEQFF
CDR3 DNA: TGTGCCAGCAGCGAGGGACTAGCAAGGGACAATGAGCAGTTCTTC

clone size: -
V gene: TRBV5-1
CDR3 length: 14
D gene: -
J gene: TRBJ2-7
CDR3 protein: CASSWQGFGYEQYF
CDR3 DNA: TGCGCCAGCAGCTGGCAGGGTTTCGGCTACGAGCAGTACTTC

clone size: -
V gene: TRBV28
CDR3 length: 10
D gene: -
J gene: TRBJ1-2
CDR3 protein: CASSFNGYTF
CDR3 DNA: TGTGCCAGCAGTTTTAATGGCTACACCTTC

clone size: few
V gene: TRBV5-4
CDR3 length: 13
D gene: -
J gene: TRBJ1-6
CDR3 protein: CASSLQGYSPLHF
CDR3 DNA: TGTGCCAGCAGCTTACAGGGTTATTCACCCCTCCACTTT

clone size: once
V gene: TRBV30
CDR3 length: 13
D gene: TRBD1
J gene: TRBJ1-2
CDR3 protein: CAWSVRQGSGYTF
CDR3 DNA: TGTGCCTGGAGTGTACGACAGGGATCCGGCTACACCTTC

clone size: -
V gene: TRBV9
CDR3 length: 14
D gene: -
J gene: TRBJ2-1
CDR3 protein: CASSVAPGGAWQFF
CDR3 DNA: TGTGCCAGCAGCGTAGCTCCCGGCGGCGCTTGGCAGTTCTTC

clone size: once
V gene: TRBV6-4
CDR3 length: 13
D gene: -
J gene: TRBJ1-1
CDR3 protein: CASRADRNTEAFF
CDR3 DNA: TGTGCCAGCAGGGCAGACAGGAACACTGAAGCTTTCTTT

clone size: -
V gene: TRBV19
CDR3 length: 15
D gene: TRBD2
J gene: TRBJ2-7
CDR3 protein: CASSQAGGVSYEQYF
CDR3 DNA: TGTGCCAGTAGCCAAGCGGGAGGGGTCTCCTACGAGCAGTACTTC

clone size: -
V gene: TRBV19
CDR3 length: 14
D gene: -
J gene: TRBJ1-4
CDR3 protein: CASMERGPNEKLFF
CDR3 DNA: TGTGCCAGTATGGAGAGGGGACCTAATGAAAAACTGTTTTTT

clone size: -
V gene: TRBV7-6
CDR3 length: 14
D gene: -
J gene: TRBJ1-2
CDR3 protein: CASSRAGQLSGYTF
CDR3 DNA: TGTGCCAGCAGCCGAGCCGGACAGCTCTCCGGCTACACCTTC

clone size: -
V gene: TRBV25-1
CDR3 length: 18
D gene: TRBD2
J gene: TRBJ2-7
CDR3 protein: CASSSPHGLAGDSYEQYF
CDR3 DNA: TGTGCCAGCAGTTCCCCCCATGGACTAGCGGGAGATAGCTACGAGCAGTACTTC

clone size: -
V gene: TRBV5-6
CDR3 length: 15
D gene: TRBD2
J gene: TRBJ2-1
CDR3 protein: CASSFGTSEYNEQFF
CDR3 DNA: TGTGCCAGCAGCTTTGGGACTAGCGAATACAATGAGCAGTTCTTC

clone size: -
V gene: TRBV7-9
CDR3 length: 15
D gene: -
J gene: TRBJ1-1
CDR3 protein: CASSSRGVLSTEAFF
CDR3 DNA: TGTGCCAGCAGCTCCCGTGGCGTTTTGAGTACTGAAGCTTTCTTT

clone size: few
V gene: TRBV24-1
CDR3 length: 15
D gene: -
J gene: TRBJ1-5
CDR3 protein: CATSAAKGKNQPQHF
CDR3 DNA: TGTGCCACCAGTGCGGCAAAAGGGAAAAATCAGCCCCAGCATTTT

clone size: -
V gene: TRBV6-6
CDR3 length: 11
D gene: -
J gene: TRBJ2-5
CDR3 protein: CASSLEETQYF
CDR3 DNA: TGTGCCAGCAGTTTGGAAGAGACCCAGTACTTC

clone size: -
V gene: TRBV19
CDR3 length: 15
D gene: TRBD1
J gene: TRBJ1-1
CDR3 protein: CASSGPGQGYTEAFF
CDR3 DNA: TGTGCCAGTAGTGGACCGGGACAGGGATATACTGAAGCTTTCTTT

clone size: -
V gene: TRBV6-2/TRBV6-3
CDR3 length: 16
D gene: TRBD2
J gene: TRBJ2-5
CDR3 protein: CASSLARLAAEETQYF
CDR3 DNA: TGTGCCAGCAGTTTAGCGAGACTAGCGGCCGAAGAGACCCAGTACTTC

clone size: -
V gene: TRBV27
CDR3 length: 20
D gene: TRBD2
J gene: TRBJ2-2
CDR3 protein: CASSLSSRTSGSSNTGELFF
CDR3 DNA: TGTGCCAGCAGTTTATCGAGTAGGACTAGCGGGAGTTCGAACACCGGGGAGCTGTTTTTT

clone size: once
V gene: TRBV20-1
CDR3 length: 14
D gene: TRBD2
J gene: TRBJ2-7
CDR3 protein: CSASWTSDSYEQYF
CDR3 DNA: TGCAGTGCTAGTTGGACTAGCGATTCCTACGAGCAGTACTTC

clone size: -
V gene: TRBV4-1
CDR3 length: 16
D gene: -
J gene: TRBJ1-2
CDR3 protein: CASSQASLSGNYGYTF
CDR3 DNA: TGCGCCAGCAGCCAAGCATCCTTGTCAGGGAACTATGGCTACACCTTC

clone size: -
V gene: TRBV6-5
CDR3 length: 15
D gene: TRBD1
J gene: TRBJ2-7
CDR3 protein: CASSYAGTGGYEQYF
CDR3 DNA: TGTGCCAGCAGTTACGCCGGGACAGGGGGCTACGAGCAGTACTTC

clone size: -
V gene: TRBV18
CDR3 length: 12
D gene: -
J gene: TRBJ2-1
CDR3 protein: CASSLPNNEQFF
CDR3 DNA: TGTGCCAGCTCACTGCCGAATAATGAGCAGTTCTTC

clone size: few
V gene: TRBV9
CDR3 length: 15
D gene: TRBD2
J gene: TRBJ2-7
CDR3 protein: CASSPYSGSQYEQYF
CDR3 DNA: TGTGCCAGCAGTCCTTATAGCGGGAGCCAATACGAGCAGTACTTC